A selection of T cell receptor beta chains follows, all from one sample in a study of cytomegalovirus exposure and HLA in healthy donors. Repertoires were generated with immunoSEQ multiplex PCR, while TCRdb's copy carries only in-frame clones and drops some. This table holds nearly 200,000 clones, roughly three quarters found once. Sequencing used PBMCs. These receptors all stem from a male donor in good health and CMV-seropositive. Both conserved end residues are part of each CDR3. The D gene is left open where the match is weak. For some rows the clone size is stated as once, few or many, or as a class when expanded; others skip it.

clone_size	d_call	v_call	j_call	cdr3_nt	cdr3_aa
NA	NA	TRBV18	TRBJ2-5	TGTGCCAGCCAAGTCGGGGGCCAAGAGACCCAGTACTTC	CASQVGGQETQYF
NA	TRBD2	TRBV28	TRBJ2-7	TGTGCCAGCAGGGCCGGGACTAGCGGGATCGCGAGCTCCTACGAGCAGTACTTC	CASRAGTSGIASSYEQYF
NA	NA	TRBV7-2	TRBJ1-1	TGTGCCAGCACTCTGGGCCAAATGAACACTGAAGCTTTCTTT	CASTLGQMNTEAFF
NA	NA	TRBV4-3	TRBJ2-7	TGCGCCAGCAGCCAAGTCGGAGGGGTACAAACCTACGAGCAGTACTTC	CASSQVGGVQTYEQYF
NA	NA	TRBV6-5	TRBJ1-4	TGTGCCAGCAGTTGGGTCGGGGCAACTAATGAAAAACTGTTTTTT	CASSWVGATNEKLFF
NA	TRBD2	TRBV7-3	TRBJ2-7	TGTGCCAGCAGCCCAAGCGGGAGCTCCTACGAGCAGTACTTC	CASSPSGSSYEQYF
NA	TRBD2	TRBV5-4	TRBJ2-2	TGTGCCAGCACCCAGGTTGGGGGGGGGAACACCGGGGAGCTGTTTTTT	CASTQVGGGNTGELFF
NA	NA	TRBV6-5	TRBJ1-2	TGTGCCAGCAGTGAGAGGGCAGCAACGTATGGCTACACCTTC	CASSERAATYGYTF
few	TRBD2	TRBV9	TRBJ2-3	TGTGCCAGCGAGAGCGGGGGGAATTCAAGGTCAGATACGCAGTATTTT	CASESGGNSRSDTQYF
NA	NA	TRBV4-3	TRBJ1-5	TGCGCCAGCAGCCAAGACACGGGTAGCAATCAGCCCCAGCATTTT	CASSQDTGSNQPQHF
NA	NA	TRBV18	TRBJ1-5	TGTGCCAGCTCACCATACAGCAGGGGCGAGCCCCAGCATTTT	CASSPYSRGEPQHF
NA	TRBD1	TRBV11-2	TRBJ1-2	TGTGCCAGCAGCCGGACAGGGTACGGCTACACCTTC	CASSRTGYGYTF
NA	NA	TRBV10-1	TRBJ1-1	TGCGCCAGCACCACGGGGGAGGTGAACACTGAAGCTTTCTTT	CASTTGEVNTEAFF
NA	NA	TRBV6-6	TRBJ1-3	TGTGCCAGCAGTTACTTTGGGGGGATATCTGGAAACACCATATATTTT	CASSYFGGISGNTIYF
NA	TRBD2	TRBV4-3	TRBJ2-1	TGCGCCAGCAGCCAAGGTTCGGGACTAGCGGATAATGAGCAGTTCTTC	CASSQGSGLADNEQFF